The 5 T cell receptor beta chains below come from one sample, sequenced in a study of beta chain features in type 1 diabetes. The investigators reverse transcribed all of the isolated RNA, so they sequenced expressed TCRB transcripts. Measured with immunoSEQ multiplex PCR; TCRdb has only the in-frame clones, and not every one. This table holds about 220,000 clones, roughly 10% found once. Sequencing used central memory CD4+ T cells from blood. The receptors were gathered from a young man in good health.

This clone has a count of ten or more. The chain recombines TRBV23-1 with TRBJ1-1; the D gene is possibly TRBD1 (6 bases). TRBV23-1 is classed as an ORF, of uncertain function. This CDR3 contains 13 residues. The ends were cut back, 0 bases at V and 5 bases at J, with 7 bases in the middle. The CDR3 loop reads CASSQSGGTEAFF. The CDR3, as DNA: TGCGCCAGCAGTCAATCAGGGGGGACTGAAGCTTTCTTT.

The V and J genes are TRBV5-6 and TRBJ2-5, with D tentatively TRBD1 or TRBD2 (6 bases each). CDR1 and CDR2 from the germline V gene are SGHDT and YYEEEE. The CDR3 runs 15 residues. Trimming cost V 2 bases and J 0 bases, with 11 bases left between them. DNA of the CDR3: TGTGCCAGCAGCTTCACGGGGGCGGACCAAGAGACCCAGTACTTC. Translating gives CASSFTGADQETQYF.

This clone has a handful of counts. CDR3 sequence (DNA): TGCAGCGTTGAAGAAAGGCGGATCATGAACACTGAAGCTTTCTTT. Amino acids: CSVEERRIMNTEAFF. The rearrangement joins TRBV29-1 to TRBJ1-1; no firm D call. CDR3 length: 15 amino acids. CDR1 is SQVTM and CDR2 is ANQGSEA in the germline V gene. The germline V and J ends were trimmed by 0 bases and 0 bases, with 11 bases remaining between them.

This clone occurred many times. This chain's CDR3 is CASSSGTINEKLFF. The CDR3 nucleotides read TGTGCCAGCAGCTCGGGGACGATTAATGAAAAACTGTTTTTT. The rearrangement uses TRBV5-4 and TRBJ1-4, with D perhaps matching TRBD1 (5 bases). Per the germline V gene, CDR1 is SGHNT and CDR2 is YYREEE (reference sequence). The CDR3 loop spans 14 amino acids. V was shortened by 3 bases and J by 4 bases, with 10 bases between the two germline ends.

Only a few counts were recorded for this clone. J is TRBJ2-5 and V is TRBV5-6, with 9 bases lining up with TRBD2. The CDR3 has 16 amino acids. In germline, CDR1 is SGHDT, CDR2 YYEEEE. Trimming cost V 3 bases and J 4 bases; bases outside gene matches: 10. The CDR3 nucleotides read TGTGCCAGCAGCTCTTTTAGCGGGAGTGGAGGAGAGACCCAGTACTTC. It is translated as CASSSFSGSGGETQYF. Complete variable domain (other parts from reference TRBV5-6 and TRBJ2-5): DAGVTQSPTHLIKTRGQQVTLRCSPKSGHDTVSWYQQALGQGPQFIFQYYEEEERQRGNFPDRFSGHQFPNYSSELNVNALLLGDSALYLCASSSFSGSGGETQYFGPGTRLLVL.